This section outlines one TCR beta chain sequence together with its context. The target antigen is unknown. This sample was included in a study of cytomegalovirus exposure and HLA in healthy donors. On the study more broadly: Among about 179 million T cells, an earlier analysis found around 100 million unique TCR beta sequences.

The CDR3 spans 13 residues. Germline values: CDR1 SGHRS, CDR2 YFSETQ. J was trimmed by 3 bases and V by 4 bases; bases with no gene match: 2. Study observations and caveats: Most TCR sequences proved rare, with some public TCRs found in many donors. Presence/absence analyses assumed roughly uniform sequencing depth across donors, which may not hold. A reported reduction in N-insertions relative to the approximately 670-donor mean was seen in an Asian-associated ancestry cluster in a later analysis.

The PCR contained 60 Vbeta and 13 Jbeta primers. Only in-frame clones appear in the TCRdb table, and some are missing; sequencing was by immunoSEQ multiplex PCR. Among 85,000 to 120,000 clones listed, 77% were seen once. The sequencing sample was made of PBMCs. V and J are TRBV5-1 and TRBJ1-2; 8 bases match TRBD1. This clonotype was obtained from a male donor in good health and CMV-seropositive. CDR3 nucleotides: TGCGCCAGCAGCCCGGGACAGGACTATGGCTACACCTTC. Residues: CASSPGQDYGYTF.